Listed below are T cell receptor beta chains from one sample, sequenced in a study of tumor and adjacent non-tumor tissue in lung cancer. Via MiXCR, TCRdb re-called the multiplex PCR reads, giving one row per CDR3 protein. Found here are 100,000 to 120,000 distinct CDR3 sequences, over 75% of them singletons; the top ten hold 22%. Sequenced material: lung tumor tissue. Every receptor here comes from a man in his sixties or seventies with non-small cell lung cancer. The CDR3 runs from the conserved cysteine through the conserved F or W. The D gene is left open where the match is weak. Part of the rows lack a size; the others show once, few, many or a class for expanded clones.

NA	TRBJ1-1	TRBV12-3/TRBV12-4	NA	13	CACSLVRGAEAFF	TGTGCCTGCAGTCTTGTGCGGGGTGCTGAAGCTTTCTTT
NA	TRBJ2-7	TRBV11-1	NA	14	CANDSRETTYEQYF	TGTGCCAACGACTCCAGGGAAACGACCTACGAGCAGTACTTC
NA	TRBJ1-1	TRBV12-3/TRBV12-4	NA	17	CTSSSRPGAGSGTEAFF	TGTACCAGTAGTTCCCGACCGGGGGCGGGTTCGGGCACTGAAGCTTTCTTT
NA	TRBJ2-1	TRBV5-4	NA	16	CASRLGRGGVYSEQFF	TGTGCCAGCAGATTGGGTAGGGGGGGGGTTTATAGTGAGCAGTTCTTC
NA	TRBJ2-7	TRBV5-6	NA	16	CTSSSVVRVRTYEQYF	TGTACCAGCAGCTCCGTTGTTCGGGTCAGGACCTACGAGCAGTACTTC
NA	TRBJ2-3	TRBV6-2/TRBV6-3	NA	17	CASSSGSEQSNTDTQYF	TGTGCCAGCAGTTCGGGATCAGAACAGTCTAACACAGATACGCAGTATTTT
NA	TRBJ2-7	TRBV29-1	NA	10	CSDGSYEQYF	TGCAGCGACGGGAGCTACGAGCAGTACTTT
NA	TRBJ1-1	TRBV5-1	NA	13	CASSFKLDTEALF	TGCGCCAGCAGCTTTAAACTGGACACTGAAGCTTTGTTT
NA	TRBJ2-1	TRBV20-1	NA	15	CNARPNGWIVDEQFF	TGCAATGCTAGACCTAACGGGTGGATCGTTGATGAGCAGTTCTTC
NA	TRBJ2-7	TRBV5-1	many	15	CASSPWDVSSYEQYF	TGCGCCAGCAGCCCATGGGACGTTAGCTCCTACGAGCAGTACTTC
NA	TRBJ1-2	TRBV20-1	NA	10	CTVKEGGYTF	TGCACTGTTAAAGAAGGTGGCTATACCTTC
NA	TRBJ2-3	TRBV11-2	NA	16	CAGSTHMWGSTVTQYF	TGTGCCGGCAGCACCCACATGTGGGGTTCCACAGTTACGCAGTATTTT
NA	TRBJ2-3	TRBV6-6	NA	17	CANSYDPDKGPTDTQYF	TGTGCCAACAGTTACGATCCAGACAAGGGGCCCACAGATACGCAGTATTTT
NA	TRBJ2-1	TRBV6-5	NA	13	CASRLGSHNEQFF	TGTGCCAGCAGATTGGGATCCCACAATGAGCAGTTCTTC
TRBD1	TRBJ1-2	TRBV29-1	NA	13	CNVPGTGNYGYTF	TGCAACGTACCCGGGACAGGGAACTATGGATACACCTTC
NA	TRBJ2-3	TRBV11-2	NA	12	CASSLGWGTQYF	TGTGCCAGCAGCCTAGGGTGGGGTACGCAGTATTTT
NA	TRBJ1-1	TRBV4-1	NA	15	CASIQGQGWNTEAFF	TGCGCCAGCATCCAAGGACAAGGCTGGAACACTGAAGCTTTCTTT
NA	TRBJ2-1	TRBV5-5	many	16	CASSLVGGKSYNEQFF	TGTGCCAGCAGCTTGGTTGGGGGTAAGTCCTACAATGAGCAGTTCTTC
NA	TRBJ2-2	TRBV11-3	once	12	CASSLQGGELFF	TGTGCCAGCAGCTTACAAGGAGGGGAGCTGTTTTTT
NA	TRBJ2-6	TRBV5-5	NA	17	CASSLVDRFSGANVLTF	TGTGCCAGTAGCTTAGTCGATAGATTCTCTGGGGCCAACGTCCTGACTTTC
NA	TRBJ2-3	TRBV29-1	NA	13	CNVIGQGTDTQYF	TGCAACGTTATTGGGCAGGGCACAGATACGCAGTATTTT
NA	TRBJ1-4	TRBV5-4	NA	15	CASSVGTFTNEKLIF	TGTGCCAGCAGCGTCGGGACATTCACTAATGAAAAACTGATTTTT
NA	TRBJ1-2	TRBV20-1	NA	15	CSARSRNRSFYGYTF	TGCAGTGCTAGGAGCCGGAACAGGAGTTTCTATGGGTACACCTTC
NA	TRBJ2-5	TRBV4-1	NA	14	CVNIQQWGQETQYF	TGCGTCAACATCCAACAGTGGGGGCAAGAGACCCAGTACTTT